A single sample gave rise to the 9 T cell receptor beta chains below, sequenced in a study of blood T cell repertoires in COVID-19. Generated by immunoSEQ multiplex PCR, the TCRdb table keeps only in-frame clones and is missing some. Counted here are almost 15,000 clones, less than 90% occurring once; the ten biggest clones make up 2.4%. The sequencing sample was made of peripheral blood. The receptor source for this set is a woman between 65 and 79 years old in a cohort sampled during active or convalescent COVID-19.

J is TRBJ1-1 and V is TRBV4-3, with TRBD1 identical over 10 bases. J gave up 2 bases and V 1 base, and 4 bases lay outside the gene matches. Germline CDR1 reads LGHNA; CDR2 reads YSLEER. This CDR3 is 16 amino acids long. The CDR3 reads CASSQAGTGVNTEAFF. The CDR3 nucleotides read TGCGCCAGCAGCCAAGCGGGGACAGGGGTAAACACTGAAGCTTTCTTT.

V gene TRBV5-1 combines with J gene TRBJ1-3; D unresolved. Germline V gene sequence: CDR1 SGHRS, CDR2 YFSETQ. CDR3 length equals 13 residues. The germline V and J ends were trimmed by 4 bases and 14 bases, with 19 bases remaining between them. The CDR3: CASSLPPRGLVYF. CDR3 sequence (DNA): TGCGCCAGCAGCCTGCCCCCGCGCGGTCTAGTATATTTT.

The genes are TRBV6-5 and TRBJ2-7; TRBD2 matches 15 bases. Germline V gene data show CDR1 as MNHEY and CDR2 as SVGAGI. The CDR3 is 15 amino acids. J lost 2 bases, V lost 7 bases, and 3 bases had no gene match. The CDR3 DNA is TGTGCCAGCAAGGGACTAGCGGGGGGACCCTACGAGCAGTACTTC. It is translated as CASKGLAGGPYEQYF.

The chain joins TRBV27 to TRBJ1-5; unclear D gene. The CDR3 contains 14 residues. Germline assignment: CDR1 MNHEY and CDR2 SMNVEV (reference sequence). The ends were cut back, 0 bases at V and 5 bases at J, with 8 bases in the middle. The CDR3 here is CASSLSSTDQPQHF. CDR3 DNA: TGTGCCAGCAGTTTATCGAGTACAGATCAGCCCCAGCATTTT.

V gene TRBV2 combines with J gene TRBJ1-3; TRBD1 aligns across 7 bases. The length of the CDR3 is 18 residues. Trimming at V came to 2 bases and at J to 4 bases, leaving 14 bases not matched to a gene. Germline lookup yields CDR1 SNHLY and CDR2 FYNNEI. The CDR3 region is CASSERGQTDLWGNTIYF. CDR3 DNA: TGTGCCAGCAGTGAAAGGGGGCAGACCGATCTCTGGGGAAACACCATATATTTT.

The genes are TRBV9 and TRBJ1-2; D not certain. V lost 4 bases and J 4 bases, leaving 14 bases between the germline ends. This CDR3 contains 14 residues. Germline V gene sequence: CDR1 SGDLS, CDR2 YYNGEE. CDR3 protein: CASSPRGGSYGYTF. CDR3 coding DNA: TGTGCCAGCAGCCCTCGGGGAGGTAGCTATGGCTACACCTTC.

The chain couples TRBV18 to TRBJ1-5; possible D gene TRBD1, 5 bases. This CDR3 region has 13 residues. Per germline, CDR1 KGHSH and CDR2 LQKENI. V gave up 0 bases and J gave up 8 bases, with 8 bases separating them. The CDR3 region has the DNA TGTGCCAGCTCACCACCGCAGGGTAAGCCCCAGCATTTT. Its translation is CASSPPQGKPQHF.

This chain connects TRBV11-2 to TRBJ1-2, with D unclear. This CDR3 region has 14 residues. Between the trimmed V and J ends, which lost 8 bases and 8 bases, there was a span of 21 bases. Germline V gene lookup returns CDR1 SGHAT and CDR2 FQNNGV. The CDR3 DNA is TGTGCCAGCTGCTCCTTACGCCGGTGCTACGGCTACACCTTC. This codes for CASCSLRRCYGYTF.

V is TRBV6-2 or TRBV6-3 and J is TRBJ2-1; the match to TRBD2 covers 9 bases. With V trimmed by 0 bases and J by 6 bases, 6 bases remained unmatched. This CDR3 has 16 amino acids. Germline V gives CDR1 MNHEY, CDR2 SVGEGT. CDR3 in amino acids: CASSYSGSGRTNEQFF. The CDR3 coding sequence is TGTGCCAGCAGTTACTCGGGCAGCGGGAGGACCAATGAGCAGTTCTTC.